This TCR beta chain was found in a study of cytotoxic CD8 clonotypes in ibrutinib-treated CLL. Study background: Productive templates per sample averaged 255,043; productive rearrangements, roughly 100,000.

About this clone itself: What it binds is not known.

Deep sequencing aimed at 1 in 200,000 to 1 in 1 million T cells' resolution. TCRdb keeps only in-frame clones here, not all; method: immunoSEQ multiplex PCR. The sample shows 35,000 to 40,000 clones, less than 85% of them seen only once. CDR3 length equals 14 residues. Germline assignment: CDR1 SGDLS and CDR2 YYNGEE. The V end was cut by 3 bases, the J end by 3 bases, with 10 bases between. General observations from the study: Sampling times differed between sustained-remission and progressing patients. Public clonotypes, rarely seen, contracted or held steady on treatment.

The chain recombines TRBV9 with TRBJ1-5; no definite D call. This clonotype was sampled from a human donor with chronic lymphocytic leukemia. Specimen: PBMCs, collected at disease progression, from a patient treated with ibrutinib. CDR3 residues: CASSGDGFNQPQHF. In DNA form, the CDR3 reads TGTGCCAGCAGCGGCGACGGATTCAATCAGCCCCAGCATTTT. Variable domain in full (rest from reference TRBV9 and TRBJ1-5): DSGVTQTPKHLITATGQRVTLRCSPRSGDLSVYWYQQSLDQGLQFLIQYYNGEERAKGNILERFSAQQFPDLHSELNLSSLELGDSALYFCASSGDGFNQPQHFGDGTRLSIL.